This T cell receptor (beta chain) was retrieved from a study of blood T cell repertoires in COVID-19. The V and J ends lost 3 bases and 1 base respectively, with 10 bases between them. The CDR3 is 15 amino acids. Germline CDR1 and CDR2: MDHEN and SYDVKM. Sequenced by immunoSEQ multiplex PCR; TCRdb stores in-frame clones only, minus some. Of nearly 250,000 clones detected, about 83% appear once; the ten largest clones hold 2% to 2.5%. Sequenced material: PBMCs or T cells enriched from blood (not recorded which). This chain joins TRBV28 and TRBJ1-3, with a tentative D call TRBD1 (5 bases). This sequence was found in a woman aged 45-65 years who had recovered from COVID-19. CDR3 loop: CASSLWAGSGNTIYF. The CDR3 DNA follows: TGTGCCAGCAGTTTGTGGGCAGGGTCTGGAAACACCATATATTTT.